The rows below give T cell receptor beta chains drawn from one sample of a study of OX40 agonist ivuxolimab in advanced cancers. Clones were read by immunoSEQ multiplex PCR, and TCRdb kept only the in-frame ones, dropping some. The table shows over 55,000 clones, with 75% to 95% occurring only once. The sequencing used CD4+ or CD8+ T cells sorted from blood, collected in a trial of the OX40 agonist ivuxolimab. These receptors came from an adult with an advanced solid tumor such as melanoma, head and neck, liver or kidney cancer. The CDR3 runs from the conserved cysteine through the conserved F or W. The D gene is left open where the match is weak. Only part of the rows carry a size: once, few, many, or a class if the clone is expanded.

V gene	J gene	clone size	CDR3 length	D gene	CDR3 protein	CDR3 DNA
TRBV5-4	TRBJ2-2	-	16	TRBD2	CASSPGTSGPTGELFF	TGTGCCAGCAGCCCCGGGACTAGCGGACCCACCGGGGAGCTGTTTTTT
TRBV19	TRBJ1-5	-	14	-	CASSTIGLNQPQHF	TGTGCCAGTAGTACGATCGGGCTAAATCAGCCCCAGCATTTT
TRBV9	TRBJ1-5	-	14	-	CASSVEMGNQPQHF	TGTGCCAGCAGCGTAGAAATGGGCAATCAGCCCCAGCATTTT
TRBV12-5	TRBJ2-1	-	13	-	CASGLRGSNEQFF	TGTGCTAGTGGTTTGAGGGGGAGCAATGAGCAGTTCTTC
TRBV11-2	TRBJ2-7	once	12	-	CASSPGGYEQYF	TGTGCCAGCAGCCCCGGAGGGTACGAGCAGTACTTC
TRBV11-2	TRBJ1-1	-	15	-	CASSLDGSRNTEAFF	TGTGCCAGCAGCTTAGATGGGAGCAGGAACACTGAAGCTTTCTTT
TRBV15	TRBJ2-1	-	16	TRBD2	CATSREPGGRAIEQFF	TGTGCCACCAGCAGAGAGCCGGGTGGGAGGGCCATTGAGCAGTTCTTC
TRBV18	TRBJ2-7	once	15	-	CASSLAGTSPREQYF	TGTGCCAGCTCACTGGCGGGAACGTCCCCTAGGGAGCAGTACTTC
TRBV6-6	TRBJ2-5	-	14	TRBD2	CASSYPASGVAQYF	TGTGCCAGCAGTTACCCCGCTAGCGGGGTTGCCCAGTACTTC
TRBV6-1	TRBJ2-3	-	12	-	CASVQVRDTQYF	TGTGCCAGCGTGCAGGTCAGGGATACGCAGTATTTT
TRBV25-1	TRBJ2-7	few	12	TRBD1	CASLGGGYEQYF	TGTGCCAGTCTAGGGGGCGGGTACGAGCAGTACTTC
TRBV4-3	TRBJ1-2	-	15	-	CASSQDGTASYGYTF	TGCGCCAGCAGCCAAGATGGGACGGCTTCCTATGGCTACACCTTC
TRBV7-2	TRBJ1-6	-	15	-	CASSWGGVPPGPLHF	TGTGCCAGCAGCTGGGGCGGGGTCCCCCCGGGGCCCCTCCACTTT
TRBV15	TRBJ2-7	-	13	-	CATSRDIGREQYF	TGTGCCACCAGCAGAGATATAGGACGCGAGCAGTACTTC
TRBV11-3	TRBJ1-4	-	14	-	CASTRDRGYEKLFF	TGTGCCAGCACCCGGGACCGAGGATATGAAAAACTGTTTTTT
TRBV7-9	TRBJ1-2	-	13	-	CASSPRETYGYTF	TGTGCCAGCAGCCCACGCGAGACCTATGGCTACACCTTC
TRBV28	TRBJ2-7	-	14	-	CASSLSGVLSEQYF	TGTGCCAGCAGTTTATCTGGGGTCCTCTCCGAGCAGTACTTC
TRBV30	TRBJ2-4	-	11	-	CAWSVVNIQYF	TGTGCCTGGAGTGTAGTTAACATTCAGTACTTC
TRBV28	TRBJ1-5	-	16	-	CASSKPSGFGDQPQHF	TGTGCCAGCAGCAAACCTTCCGGGTTCGGCGATCAGCCCCAGCATTTT
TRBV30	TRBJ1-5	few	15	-	CAWRIGGAGNQPQHF	TGTGCCTGGAGGATAGGAGGGGCAGGCAATCAGCCCCAGCATTTT
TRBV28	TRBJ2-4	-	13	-	CASTLRAKNIQYF	TGTGCCAGCACCCTAAGGGCCAAAAACATTCAGTACTTC
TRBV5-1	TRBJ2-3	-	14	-	CASSFGRDTDTQYF	TGCGCCAGCAGCTTTGGACGGGACACAGATACGCAGTATTTT
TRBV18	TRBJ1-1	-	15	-	CASSPREVSNTEAFF	TGTGCCAGCTCACCCAGGGAGGTCTCAAACACTGAAGCTTTCTTT
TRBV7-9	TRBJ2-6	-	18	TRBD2	CASSLGEAGSSGANVLTF	TGTGCCAGCAGCTTGGGAGAAGCGGGGAGCTCTGGGGCCAACGTCCTGACTTTC
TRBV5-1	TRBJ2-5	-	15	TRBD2	CASSLLAGFQETQYF	TGCGCCAGCAGCTTGCTAGCGGGCTTCCAAGAGACCCAGTACTTC
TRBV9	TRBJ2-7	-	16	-	CASSREGGTWANEQYF	TGTGCCAGCAGCCGCGAGGGCGGGACTTGGGCCAACGAGCAGTACTTC
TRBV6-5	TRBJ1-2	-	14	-	CASSYSRDSYGYTF	TGTGCCAGCAGTTACTCGCGTGACAGCTATGGCTACACCTTC
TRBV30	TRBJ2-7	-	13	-	CAWSYGVSYEQYF	TGTGCCTGGAGTTACGGGGTCTCCTACGAGCAGTACTTC
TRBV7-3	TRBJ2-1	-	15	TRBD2	CASSPTTSVYNEQFF	TGTGCCAGCAGCCCTACGACTAGCGTCTACAATGAGCAGTTCTTC